This is a list of T cell receptor beta chains from one sample in a study of CD8+ T cells in alopecia areata. The table came from immunoSEQ multiplex PCR; TCRdb's copy has only in-frame clones and leaves some out. The table shows 110,000 to 150,000 clones, with roughly 86% occurring only once. The sample consisted of CD8+ T cells sorted from blood, taken at week 4, from a patient treated with tofacitinib. These TCRs come from a human donor with alopecia areata. Each CDR3 is given with its conserved first and last residue. Some rows mark clone size as missing; the rest say once, few, many or name a class of expanded clone.

clone_size v_call cdr3_length cdr3_aa
once TRBV4-1 15 CASSQDGGFNYGYTF
. TRBV30 12 CAWSLLYNEQFF
. TRBV9 13 CASSRTPGVQAFF
few TRBV30 12 CAWSVLTDTQYF
. TRBV9 16 CASSAPGQSNTGELFF
. TRBV5-1 15 CASSLAVRGPYEQYF
few TRBV16 15 CASSAGTVTPMGYTF
. TRBV9 13 CASSLTSPSEQYF
few TRBV29-1 15 CSVTKRDGGNYEQYF
. TRBV23-1 20 CASSQSEYCPSRGSYNEQFF
. TRBV7-9 14 CASSSEGVGYGYTF
. TRBV7-2 15 CASSPILAGYNEQFF
. TRBV2 13 CASSGTSSYEQYF
. TRBV5-5 15 CASSAPGQGTYEQYF
few TRBV29-1 13 CSVYYPGYNEQFF
few TRBV25-1 15 CASSEYGISTDTQYF
. TRBV29-1 11 CSLLTNNEQFF
. TRBV19 14 CASNKPGWGTEAFF
many TRBV6-6 15 CASRSRDKNTGELFF
. TRBV4-1 13 CASRTGMNTEAFF
. TRBV2 16 CASRGLAGRPTYEQYF
. TRBV7-9 16 CASSSLTILQLETQYF
. TRBV30 13 CAWSIQVNTEAFF
. TRBV30 15 CASAPRTSSYNEQFF
. TRBV29-1 14 CSEFSGSSTDTQYF
. TRBV5-1 16 CASSLAGGGHYNEQFF
once TRBV4-1 18 CASSQEASGSSGANVLTF
. TRBV29-1 13 CSVEGTRDYEQYF
. TRBV11-3 15 CASSSSGRVEGEQFF
. TRBV30 14 CAWSIPGQGYGYTF
. TRBV9 16 CASSARGQDRGDEQFF
. TRBV9 15 CASSVQGRDTGELFF
. TRBV5-1 15 CASSATGGDDTEAFF
. TRBV4-1 14 CASSQQGEVETQYF
few TRBV28 13 CASSHRDSPVQYF
few TRBV2 15 CASSGGGHWNNEQFF
. TRBV27 17 CASSLNSGDRGRDEQFF
. TRBV6-5 14 CASSQGQGFYGYTF
. TRBV5-5 10 CASSLDGYTF
. TRBV23-1 16 CASTLLALGCTDTQYF